The clone carrying this TCR beta chain was seen many times. Authors of the study amplified TCR beta CDR3 regions from RNA transcripts. An initial round of RT-PCR targeting the TCR CDR3 relied on the HTBI primer set. TCRdb re-called the multiplex PCR reads through MiXCR, storing one row per CDR3 protein. The sample yields roughly 630,000 distinct CDR3 sequences, approximately 15% seen once. The sample belongs to a study of T cells in Graves' hyperthyroidism and ophthalmopathy. Trimming removed 5 bases at V and 0 bases at J, with 11 bases between. This CDR3 has 15 residues. Germline assignment: CDR1 MDHEN and CDR2 SYDVKM.

The clonotype originates from a woman in her twenties or thirties with Graves' hyperthyroidism. Source material: blood. The chain uses TRBV28 and TRBJ1-5; possible D gene TRBD1, 6 bases. The CDR3 here is CASSRGGYSNQPQHF. The CDR3 nucleotides are TGTGCCAGCAGTAGGGGGGGTTATAGCAATCAGCCCCAGCATTTT.